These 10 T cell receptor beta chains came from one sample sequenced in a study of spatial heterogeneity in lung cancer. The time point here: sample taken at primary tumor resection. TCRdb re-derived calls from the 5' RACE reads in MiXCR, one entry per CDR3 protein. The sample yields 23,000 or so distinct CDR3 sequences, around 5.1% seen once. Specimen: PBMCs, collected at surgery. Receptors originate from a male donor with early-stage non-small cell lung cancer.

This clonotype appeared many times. The CDR3 region has the DNA TGCAGTGCTAGTTTCCCTGGAAACACCATATATTTT. Amino acid sequence: CSASFPGNTIYF. The rearrangement uses TRBV20-1 and TRBJ1-3; D unresolved. Germline loops: CDR1 DFQATT, CDR2 SNEGSKA (reference sequence). V shed 3 bases and J shed 2 bases, with 5 bases lying between them. The CDR3 spans 12 residues.

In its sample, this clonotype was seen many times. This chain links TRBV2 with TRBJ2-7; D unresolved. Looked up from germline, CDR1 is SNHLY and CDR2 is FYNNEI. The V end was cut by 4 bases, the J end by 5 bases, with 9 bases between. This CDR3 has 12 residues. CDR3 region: CASSVMRNEQYF. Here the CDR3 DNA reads TGTGCCAGCAGTGTCATGAGGAACGAGCAGTACTTC. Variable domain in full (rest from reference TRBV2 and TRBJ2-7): EPEVTQTPSHQVTQMGQEVILRCVPISNHLYFYWYRQILGQKVEFLVSFYNNEISEKSEIFDDQFSVERPDGSNFTLKIRSTKLEDSAMYFCASSVMRNEQYFGPGTRLTVT.

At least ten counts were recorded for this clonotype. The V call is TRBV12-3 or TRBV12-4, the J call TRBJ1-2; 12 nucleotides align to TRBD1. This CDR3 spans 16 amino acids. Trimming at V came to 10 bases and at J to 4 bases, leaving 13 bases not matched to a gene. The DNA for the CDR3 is TGTGCCACCCCAGGGACAGGGGGCACGGGTGGCTATGGCTACACCTTC. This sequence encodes CATPGTGGTGGYGYTF.

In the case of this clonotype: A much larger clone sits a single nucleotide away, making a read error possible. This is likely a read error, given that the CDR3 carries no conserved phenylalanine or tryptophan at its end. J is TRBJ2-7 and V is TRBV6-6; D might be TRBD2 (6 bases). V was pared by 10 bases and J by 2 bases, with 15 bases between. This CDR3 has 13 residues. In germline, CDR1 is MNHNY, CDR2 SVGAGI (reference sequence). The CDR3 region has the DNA TGTGCCATTAGCGGACTTGGGGCCTACGAGCAGTACATC. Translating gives CAISGLGAYEQYI.

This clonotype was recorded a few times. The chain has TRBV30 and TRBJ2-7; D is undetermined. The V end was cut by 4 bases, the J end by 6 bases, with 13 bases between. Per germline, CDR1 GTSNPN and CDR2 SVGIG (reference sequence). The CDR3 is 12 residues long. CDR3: CAWKGAGGEQYF. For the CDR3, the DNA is TGTGCCTGGAAAGGAGCCGGCGGCGAGCAGTACTTC.

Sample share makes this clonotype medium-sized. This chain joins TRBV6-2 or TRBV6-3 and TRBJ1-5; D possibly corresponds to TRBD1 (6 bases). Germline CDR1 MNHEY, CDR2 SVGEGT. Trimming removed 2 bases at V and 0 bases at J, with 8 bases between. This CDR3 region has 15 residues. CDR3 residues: CASSYQGRSNQPQHF. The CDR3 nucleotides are TGTGCCAGCAGTTACCAGGGGCGTAGCAATCAGCCCCAGCATTTT.

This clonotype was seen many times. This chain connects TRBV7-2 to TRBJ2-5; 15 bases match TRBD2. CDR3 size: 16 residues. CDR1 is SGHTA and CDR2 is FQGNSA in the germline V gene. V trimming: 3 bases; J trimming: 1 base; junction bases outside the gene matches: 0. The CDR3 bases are TGTGCCAGCAGCTTGGGACTAGCGGGGGGCCAAGAGACCCAGTACTTC. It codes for CASSLGLAGGQETQYF.

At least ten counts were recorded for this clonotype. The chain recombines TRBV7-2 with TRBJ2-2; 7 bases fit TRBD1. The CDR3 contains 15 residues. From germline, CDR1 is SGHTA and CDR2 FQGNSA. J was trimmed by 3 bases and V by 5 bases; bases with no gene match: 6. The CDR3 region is CASSGDRLHTGELFF. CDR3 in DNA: TGTGCCAGCAGCGGGGACAGACTTCACACCGGGGAGCTGTTTTTT.

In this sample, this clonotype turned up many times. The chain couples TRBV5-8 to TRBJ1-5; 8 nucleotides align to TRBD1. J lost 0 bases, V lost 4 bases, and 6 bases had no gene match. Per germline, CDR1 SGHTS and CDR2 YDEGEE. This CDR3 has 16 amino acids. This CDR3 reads CASSGGDRNSNQPQHF. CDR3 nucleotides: TGTGCCAGCAGCGGCGGGGACAGGAATAGCAATCAGCCCCAGCATTTT.

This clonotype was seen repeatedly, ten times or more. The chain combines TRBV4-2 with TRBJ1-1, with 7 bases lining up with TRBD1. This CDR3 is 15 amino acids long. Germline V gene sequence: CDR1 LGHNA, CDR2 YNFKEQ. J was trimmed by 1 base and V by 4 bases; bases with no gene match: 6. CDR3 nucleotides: TGTGCCAGCAGCCGGACGGGACAGACGAACACTGAAGCTTTCTTT. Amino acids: CASSRTGQTNTEAFF.